Below, 23 T cell receptor beta chains from the same sample are listed, as sequenced in a study of vaccination effects on CD4 cells after COVID-19. For these receptors, no antigen is known. At the end of 10 days of culture, CD4+ T cells were isolated. Of the BNT162b2 and mRNA-1273 vaccines, participants received two doses of one or the other. Sequencing used immunoSEQ multiplex PCR; TCRdb keeps in-frame clones, though not all of them. The sample holds around 66,000 clones, 74% seen once. The sample in question was CD4+ T cells from PBMCs cultured without peptide, obtained after COVID-19 vaccination. These receptors all come from a human donor who received a COVID-19 vaccine.

The gene calls are TRBV5-1 and TRBJ1-4, with D hard to call. The V gene lost 0 bases and the J gene lost 3 bases, with 15 bases spanning the gap. Per germline, CDR1 SGHRS and CDR2 YFSETQ. The CDR3 runs 17 residues. CDR3 sequence: CASSLGRTSGANEKLFF. The CDR3 coding sequence is TGCGCCAGCAGCTTGGGCAGGACCTCCGGGGCTAATGAAAAACTGTTTTTT.

The V gene is TRBV5-1, the J gene TRBJ1-1, with 8 bases fitting TRBD1. Per germline, CDR1 SGHRS and CDR2 YFSETQ. The CDR3 is 15 residues long. V gave up 0 bases and J gave up 0 bases; unmatched junction bases: 1. CDR3 bases: TGCGCCAGCAGCTTGGGACAGGGGATGAACACTGAAGCTTTCTTT. Its translation: CASSLGQGMNTEAFF.

V usage is TRBV21-1 and J usage is TRBJ1-5; TRBD1 is the table's D call and was not checked against the DNA. TRBV21-1 is a documented pseudogene. The CDR3 sequence is 17 residues long. The DNA for the CDR3 is TGTGCCAGCAGCAAACCCCCTGGACAGGGGGCTGTTCAGCCCCAGCATTTT. It translates to CASSKPPGQGAVQPQHF.

CDR3 loop: CASSTKRSDNEKLFF. The CDR3 region has the DNA TGTGCCAGTAGTACTAAGAGGTCGGATAATGAAAAACTGTTTTTT. The rearrangement links TRBV19 to TRBJ1-4, with no clear D. V lost 4 bases to trimming and J lost 4 bases, with 13 bases between them. Germline CDR1 reads LNHDA; CDR2 reads SQIVND (reference sequence). The CDR3 length is 15 residues.

The V and J genes are TRBV6-6 and TRBJ2-7; D is ambiguous. The CDR3 runs to 12 residues. The V and J ends lost 6 bases and 3 bases respectively, with 9 bases between them. Germline lookup yields CDR1 MNHNY and CDR2 SVGAGI (reference sequence). CDR3 in amino acids: CASSPGLYEQYV. CDR3 coding DNA: TGTGCCAGCAGCCCGGGCCTCTACGAGCAGTACGTC.

This clone was detected a few times. The chain employs TRBV5-1 and TRBJ2-1; D uncertain. The ends were cut back, 2 bases at V and 8 bases at J, with 8 bases in the middle. The germline gives CDR1 SGHRS, CDR2 YFSETQ. CDR3 length: 12 residues. The CDR3 region has the DNA TGCGCCAGCAGCTTAAGCGACGATGAGCAGTTCTTC. This codes for CASSLSDDEQFF.

V usage is TRBV19 and J usage is TRBJ2-6, with D unresolved. Germline V CDR1 and CDR2: LNHDA, SQIVND (reference sequence). The CDR3 runs to 17 residues. Between the trimmed V and J ends, which lost 6 bases and 0 bases, there was a span of 15 bases. The CDR3 DNA follows: TGTGCCAGTAGCGGACGGAGCAGGAACTCTGGGGCCAACGTCCTGACTTTC. Translation: CASSGRSRNSGANVLTF.

The gene calls are TRBV2 and TRBJ1-5; TRBD1 agrees at 9 bases. CDR1 and CDR2 (germline): SNHLY, FYNNEI. CDR3 size: 15 residues. After removal of 6 bases from V and 5 bases from J, the junction contained 8 bases not matched to a gene. The CDR3 loop is CASRSGQGVDQPQHF. CDR3 DNA: TGTGCCAGCAGATCGGGACAGGGAGTCGATCAGCCCCAGCATTTT.

This clone showed up just once. The chain recombines TRBV27 with TRBJ2-3; 7 bases align to TRBD2. The CDR3 is made up of 15 amino acids. Trimming removed 6 bases from V and 1 base from J; junction bases left unmatched: 7. Germline loops: CDR1 MNHEY, CDR2 SMNVEV (reference sequence). As DNA, the CDR3 is TGTGCCAGCAGAACCGGGACTACCGGCACAGATACGCAGTATTTT. Amino acids: CASRTGTTGTDTQYF.

The V gene is TRBV7-2, the J gene TRBJ2-5; TRBD2 is a possible D gene (6 bases). Per the germline V gene, CDR1 is SGHTA and CDR2 is FQGNSA. The V end was cut by 0 bases, the J end by 1 base, with 6 bases between. This CDR3 region has 14 residues. The CDR3 here is CASSLASGQETQYF. CDR3 coding DNA: TGTGCCAGCAGCTTAGCTAGCGGCCAAGAGACCCAGTACTTC.

In its sample, this clone was seen a few times. The gene calls are TRBV9 and TRBJ2-3, with 11 positions matching TRBD2. The CDR3 sequence is 15 residues long. Trimming took 4 bases from V and 8 from J; bases not matched to a gene: 9. Germline V gives CDR1 SGDLS, CDR2 YYNGEE. The CDR3 reads CASSISGGESGTQYF. The CDR3 DNA reads as TGTGCCAGCAGCATTAGCGGGGGGGAATCGGGTACGCAGTATTTT.

CDR3 nucleotides: TGTGCCAGCAGTGACTGGGGTGTTGGCTACACCTTC. Translating it yields CASSDWGVGYTF. The J gene is TRBJ1-2, the V gene TRBV6-4; D is unclear. Germline CDR1 MRHNA, CDR2 SNTAGT. CDR3 length equals 12 residues. V gave up 1 base and J gave up 7 bases, with 7 bases separating them.

The chain combines TRBV19 with TRBJ1-5, with D hard to call. Germline-derived CDR1 and CDR2 are LNHDA and SQIVND (reference sequence). V shed 5 bases and J shed 7 bases, with 12 bases lying between them. This CDR3 spans 13 amino acids. DNA for the CDR3: TGTGCCAGTAGTCCTGGGAGGGCCCAGCCCCAGCATTTT. This encodes CASSPGRAQPQHF.

The DNA for the CDR3 is TGCGCCAGCAGCCAAGATAATTTAGGACGCGGCGGCTACACCTTC. It yields the protein CASSQDNLGRGGYTF. V gene TRBV4-1 combines with J gene TRBJ1-2; D uncertain. Per the germline V gene, CDR1 is MGHRA and CDR2 is YSYEKL. The CDR3 consists of 15 residues. Trimming shortened V by 0 bases and J by 8 bases, and 16 bases separated the two germline ends.

The V gene is TRBV4-3, the J gene TRBJ2-3, with D maybe TRBD2 (6 bases). The CDR3 is 15 residues long. Germline V gene lookup returns CDR1 LGHNA and CDR2 YSLEER. Between the trimmed V and J ends, which lost 1 base and 4 bases, there was a span of 12 bases. The CDR3 region is CASSQASTGADTQYF. CDR3 DNA sequence: TGCGCCAGCAGCCAAGCCAGCACGGGGGCAGATACGCAGTATTTT.

The V call is TRBV6-5, the J call TRBJ1-2; weak D call: TRBD1 (6 bases). The germline V gene has CDR1 MNHEY and CDR2 SVGAGI. V lost 6 bases and J 2 bases, leaving 13 bases between the germline ends. The CDR3 consists of 14 residues. CDR3 nucleotides: TGTGCCAGCAGGAGAGGGGGGCAGAACTATGGCTACACCTTC. Translated, it gives CASRRGGQNYGYTF.

The V gene is TRBV9, the J gene TRBJ2-1; D is possibly TRBD2 (6 bases). The germline CDR1 and CDR2 sequences are SGDLS and YYNGEE. This CDR3 is 14 amino acids long. Trimming took off 7 bases at V and 4 bases at J, with 15 bases between the two ends. The CDR3, as DNA: TGTGCCAGCGGGCGGGGCGGTTCTTACAATGAGCAGTTCTTC. Protein: CASGRGGSYNEQFF.

There are a few counts of this clone. J is TRBJ2-7 and V is TRBV2, with 12 bases aligning to TRBD1. The V gene end was trimmed by 7 bases and the J gene end by 4 bases; junction bases not matched to a gene: 5. From germline, CDR1 is SNHLY and CDR2 FYNNEI. There are 14 residues in the CDR3. The CDR3 DNA is TGTGCCAGCACTAGGGACAGGGGGCCGTACGAGCAGTACGTC. It codes for CASTRDRGPYEQYV.

The V gene is TRBV24-1, the J gene TRBJ2-3, with TRBD1 identical over 10 bases. From germline, CDR1 is KGHDR and CDR2 SFDVKD. V lost 3 bases, J lost 6 bases, and 5 bases stayed unmatched. There are 15 residues in the CDR3. The CDR3 is CATSDPGQGMDTQYF. As DNA, the CDR3 is TGTGCCACCAGTGATCCGGGACAGGGGATGGATACGCAGTATTTT.

This chain links TRBV6-5 with TRBJ1-1, with 8 bases that match TRBD1. CDR1 MNHEY and CDR2 SVGAGI come from the germline V gene. The CDR3 loop spans 15 amino acids. V was pared by 6 bases and J by 0 bases, with 6 bases of the junction left unmatched. The CDR3 protein is CASRGQGDLNTEAFF. The CDR3 DNA is TGTGCCAGCAGAGGACAGGGCGATTTGAACACTGAAGCTTTCTTT.

The gene calls are TRBV7-6 and TRBJ2-3; possibly TRBD2 for D (6 bases). The V and J ends lost 5 bases and 2 bases respectively, with 14 bases between them. Per germline, CDR1 SGHVS and CDR2 FNYEAQ. This CDR3 is built from 15 residues. The CDR3 coding sequence is TGTGCCAGCAGCCTCACTAGCCACCCCACAGATACGCAGTATTTT. Its protein product is CASSLTSHPTDTQYF.

J is TRBJ2-7 and V is TRBV6-5; TRBD1 aligns across 7 bases. Trimming removed 8 bases from V and 4 bases from J; junction bases left unmatched: 11. The CDR3 runs to 14 residues. The germline V gene encodes CDR1 MNHEY and CDR2 SVGAGI. CDR3 nucleotide sequence: TGTGCCAGCGCGAGGGGGCTCCAGGGGTACGAGCAGTACGTC. This sequence encodes CASARGLQGYEQYV.

This chain joins TRBV29-1 and TRBJ1-1; D is ambiguous. Germline CDR1 reads SQVTM; CDR2 reads ANQGSEA. The germline V and J ends were trimmed by 5 bases and 5 bases, with 6 bases remaining between them. The CDR3 is 10 residues long. CDR3 coding DNA: TGCAGCGTTCAAAATACTGAAGCTTTCTTT. It translates to CSVQNTEAFF.